Reported below is one TCR beta chain. Its antigen is not known. The sample belongs to a study of T-cell reconstitution after alpha-beta-depleted transplantation in children. Study results and limitations: After one year, T-cell counts and TCRbeta diversity mostly came from new T cells.

Unique molecular identifiers were built into the TCRbeta library. Each CDR3 protein is one row after TCRdb ran MiXCR on the PCR reads. This sample has 300,000 to 350,000 distinct CDR3 sequences; 23% occur once, and the top ten carry approximately 11%. Germline assignment: CDR1 KGHSH and CDR2 LQKENI. This CDR3 has 15 residues. The V end lost 2 bases, the J end lost 4 bases, and 11 bases lay between the germline ends. Specimen: PBMCs, mostly from graft donor cells, collected 180 days after TCRalphabeta/CD19-depleted stem cell transplant. The chain uses TRBV18 and TRBJ2-2; D not certain. The sequence was collected from a male patient younger than 18 who had a stem cell transplant for acute lymphoblastic leukemia, so the T cells may come from the graft donor. CDR3 region: CASSPAPASTGELFF. The CDR3 DNA is TGTGCCAGCTCACCAGCCCCAGCCAGCACCGGGGAGCTGTTTTTT.